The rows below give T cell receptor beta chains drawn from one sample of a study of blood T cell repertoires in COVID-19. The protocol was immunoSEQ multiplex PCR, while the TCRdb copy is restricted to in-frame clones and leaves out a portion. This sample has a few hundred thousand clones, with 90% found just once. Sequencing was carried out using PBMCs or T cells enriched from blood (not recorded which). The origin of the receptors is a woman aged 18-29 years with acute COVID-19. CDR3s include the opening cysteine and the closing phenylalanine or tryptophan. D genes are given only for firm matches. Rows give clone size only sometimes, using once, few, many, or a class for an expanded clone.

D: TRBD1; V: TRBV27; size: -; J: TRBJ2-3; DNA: TGTGCCAGCAGTTTAGTGTCAGTCAGGGGGCCTAAAGATACGCAGTATTTT; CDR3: CASSLVSVRGPKDTQYF
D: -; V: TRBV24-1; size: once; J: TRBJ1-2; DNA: TGTGCCACCAGTGATTGGGAGGGGAACTATGGCTACACCTTC; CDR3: CATSDWEGNYGYTF
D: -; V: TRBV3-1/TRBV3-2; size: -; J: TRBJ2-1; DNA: TGTGCCAGCAGCCAAGATCGGGTCTCCTACAATGAGCAGTTCTTC; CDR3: CASSQDRVSYNEQFF
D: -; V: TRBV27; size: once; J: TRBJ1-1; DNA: TGTGCCAGCAGTTTTGGCGGGAGGGGCACTGAAGCTTTCTTT; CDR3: CASSFGGRGTEAFF
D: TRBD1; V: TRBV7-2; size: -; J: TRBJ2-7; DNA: TGTGCCAGCAGCTTAGGGTCGGGACAGGGGCACTACGAGCAGTACTTC; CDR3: CASSLGSGQGHYEQYF
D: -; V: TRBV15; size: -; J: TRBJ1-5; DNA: TGTGCCACCAGCACTGGCCTCAACCGACACAATCAGCCCCAGCATTTT; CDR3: CATSTGLNRHNQPQHF
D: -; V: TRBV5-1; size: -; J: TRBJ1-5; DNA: TGCGCCAGCAGCTTGGGGCTGAATAGCAATCAGCCCCAGCATTTT; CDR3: CASSLGLNSNQPQHF
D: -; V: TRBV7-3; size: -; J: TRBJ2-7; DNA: TGTGCCAGCAGCCAGACCGGGACTTCCTATGACGAGCAGTACTTC; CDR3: CASSQTGTSYDEQYF
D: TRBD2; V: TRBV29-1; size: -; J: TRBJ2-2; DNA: TGCAGCGTTCGACTAGCGACCGGGGAGCTGTTTTTT; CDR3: CSVRLATGELFF
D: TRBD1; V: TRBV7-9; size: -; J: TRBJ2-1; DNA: TGTGCCAGCAGCTCGAATTTGGGGACAGGTGGGGGCTTGGGCAATGAGCAGTTCTTC; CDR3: CASSSNLGTGGGLGNEQFF
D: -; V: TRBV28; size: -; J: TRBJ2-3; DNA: TGTGCCAGCAGTCCCGGGACAAAGGCAGATACGCAGTATTTT; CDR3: CASSPGTKADTQYF
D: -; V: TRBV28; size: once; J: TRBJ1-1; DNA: TGTGCCTGCTCCATCGGGGACACTGAAGCTTTCTTT; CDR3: CACSIGDTEAFF
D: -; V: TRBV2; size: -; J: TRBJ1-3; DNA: TGTGCCAGCAATATACAGGCGAGCTCTGGAAACACCATATATTTT; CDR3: CASNIQASSGNTIYF
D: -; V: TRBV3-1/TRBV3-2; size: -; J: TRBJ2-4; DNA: TGTGCCAGCAGCCAAGGGACAGTCAAAAACATTCAGTACTTC; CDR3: CASSQGTVKNIQYF
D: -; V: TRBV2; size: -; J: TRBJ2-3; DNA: TGTGCCAGCATGTCAAGCGGAGGCGGAAGGACTGATACGCAGTATTTT; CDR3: CASMSSGGGRTDTQYF